A single sample is the source of the 21 T cell receptor beta chains below, sequenced in a study of CD8+ T cells in alopecia areata. Reverse transcribed after extraction, RNA yielded cDNA as the sequencing template. Sequenced by immunoSEQ multiplex PCR; TCRdb stores in-frame clones only, minus some. Of some 240,000 clones listed, about three fifths were seen once; the top ten hold approximately 0.45%. This specimen consisted of CD4+ T cells sorted from blood, obtained at week 0. Source of these receptors: a human donor with alopecia areata.

The V call is TRBV9, the J call TRBJ2-1, with D possibly being TRBD2 (6 bases). Germline V gene lookup returns CDR1 SGDLS and CDR2 YYNGEE. CDR3 length equals 13 residues. V was trimmed by 3 bases and J by 3 bases, leaving 7 bases between them. CDR3 loop: CASSGLVYNEQFF. CDR3 nucleotides: TGTGCCAGCAGCGGACTAGTCTACAATGAGCAGTTCTTC.

The chain carries TRBV25-1 and TRBJ2-7; 10 bases fit TRBD2. The germline CDR1 and CDR2 sequences are MGHDK and SYGVNS. With 6 bases clipped from V and 5 bases from J, the junction kept 7 bases outside the gene matches. This CDR3 is built from 14 residues. The CDR3 nucleotides read TGTGCCAGCAGGGATAGCGGGAGGACTCACGAGCAGTACTTC. It is translated as CASRDSGRTHEQYF.

The chain employs TRBV30 and TRBJ1-3; D is perhaps TRBD1 (5 bases). The CDR3 totals 11 residues. Trimming removed 3 bases from V and 9 bases from J, with 9 bases in between. CDR1 GTSNPN and CDR2 SVGIG come from the germline V gene (reference sequence). The CDR3 coding sequence is TGTGCCTGGAGAAGGGACGGCACCATATATTTT. It codes for CAWRRDGTIYF.

This rearrangement joins TRBV30 to TRBJ2-7; D is uncertain. V dropped 7 bases and J dropped 3 bases, with 10 bases sitting between them. The CDR3 length is 11 residues. Germline CDR1 GTSNPN, CDR2 SVGIG (reference sequence). This CDR3 reads CALRTSYEQYF. In nucleotides, the CDR3 is TGTGCCTTGCGGACCAGCTACGAGCAGTACTTC.

This clone came up a few times. The CDR3 loop reads CASSQEQGSYEQYF. The CDR3 DNA reads TGCGCCAGCAGCCAAGAACAGGGATCCTACGAGCAGTACTTC. The chain carries TRBV4-1 and TRBJ2-7; maybe TRBD1 (6 bases). V was shortened by 0 bases and J by 1 base, with 7 bases between the two germline ends. Germline-derived CDR1 and CDR2 are MGHRA and YSYEKL. CDR3 length: 14 residues.

This chain connects TRBV30 to TRBJ2-3, with a possible D match to TRBD2 (6 bases). This CDR3 is 16 amino acids long. The V and J ends lost 4 bases and 6 bases respectively, with 23 bases between them. From germline, CDR1 is GTSNPN and CDR2 SVGIG (reference sequence). CDR3 amino acids: CAWNLNPRLVGDTQYF. The CDR3 DNA is TGTGCCTGGAATCTCAATCCACGACTAGTCGGGGATACGCAGTATTTT.

To note about this clone: An end of the junction does not agree with germline; a read error may underlie this. The chain recombines TRBV30 with TRBJ2-7; possible D gene TRBD2, 5 bases. The germline V gene has CDR1 GTSNPN and CDR2 SVGIG (reference sequence). This CDR3 is built from 14 residues. CDR3 protein: CAWSVGASLLSRSF. In DNA form, the CDR3 reads TGTGCCTGGAGTGTAGGCGCTAGCTTGCTTTCTCGTTCTTTC.

This clone was counted only a few times. V gene TRBV29-1 combines with J gene TRBJ1-4; no clear D. The CDR3 is 13 amino acids. Trimming left V 4 bases short and J 5 bases short, with 11 bases between. Germline CDR1 and CDR2: SQVTM and ANQGSEA. The CDR3 sequence is CSVVGQINEKLFF. CDR3 nucleotides: TGCAGCGTTGTTGGTCAGATAAATGAAAAACTGTTTTTT.

The count of this clone is one. The rearrangement uses TRBV5-4 and TRBJ2-5; D tentatively fits TRBD1 or TRBD2 (5 bases each). Germline V gene lookup returns CDR1 SGHNT and CDR2 YYREEE (reference sequence). Trimming removed 6 bases from V and 2 bases from J, with 11 bases in between. The length of the CDR3 is 13 residues. CDR3 sequence (DNA): TGTGCCAGCACTAGAGGGGATCAAGAGACCCAGTACTTC. It is translated as CASTRGDQETQYF.

This chain connects TRBV6-5 to TRBJ2-7; D is undetermined. This CDR3 contains 12 residues. The V and J ends lost 2 bases and 6 bases respectively, with 8 bases between them. Germline lookup yields CDR1 MNHEY and CDR2 SVGAGI. The CDR3 nucleotides read TGTGCCAGCAGTTACGATCGGATCGAGCAGTACTTC. It specifies CASSYDRIEQYF.

The chain couples TRBV5-6 to TRBJ1-2; 10 nucleotides agree with TRBD1. V dropped 4 bases and J dropped 7; count of bases not matched to a gene: 13. This CDR3 spans 16 amino acids. The germline CDR1 and CDR2 sequences are SGHDT and YYEEEE. CDR3 bases: TGTGCCAGCAGCCGGAGAGGTTTGGGACAGGGGTCTGGCTACACCTTC. It is translated as CASSRRGLGQGSGYTF.

This sequence joins TRBV4-1 and TRBJ2-7, with a weak D call TRBD1 (7 bases). This CDR3 comprises 14 residues. Trimming took 1 base from V and 3 from J, leaving 10 bases between them. CDR1 is MGHRA and CDR2 is YSYEKL in the germline V gene. The CDR3 DNA reads as TGCGCCAGCAGCCAAGCAGGGGGGTTCTACGAGCAGTACTTC. Encoded protein: CASSQAGGFYEQYF.

The V and J genes are TRBV11-2 and TRBJ1-5, with D possibly matching TRBD1 (6 bases). The CDR3 is 15 amino acids. V lost 0 bases, J lost 4 bases, and 10 bases lay in between. Looked up from germline, CDR1 is SGHAT and CDR2 is FQNNGV. The CDR3 here is CASSLETGGNQPQHF. DNA of the CDR3: TGTGCCAGCAGCTTAGAGACAGGAGGAAATCAGCCCCAGCATTTT.

The chain has TRBV11-1 and TRBJ1-2; unclear D gene. The CDR3 has 14 amino acids. Germline V gene sequence: CDR1 SGHAT, CDR2 FQDESV (reference sequence). V was clipped by 0 bases and J by 5 bases, with 10 bases between them. The CDR3 is CASSLALTDYGYTF. The CDR3 bases are TGTGCCAGCAGCTTAGCCCTCACGGATTATGGCTACACCTTC.

On this clone itself: The same CDR3 can be traced to other DNA sequences in this sample. This chain uses TRBV30 with TRBJ2-2, with D possibly TRBD1 on 6 matching bases. The ends were cut back, 1 base at V and 0 bases at J, with 6 bases in the middle. The CDR3 is 14 amino acids. The germline CDR1 and CDR2 sequences are GTSNPN and SVGIG (reference sequence). The CDR3 sequence: CAWSGTANTGELFF. The CDR3 DNA follows: TGTGCCTGGAGTGGGACAGCGAACACCGGGGAGCTGTTTTTT.

This rearrangement joins TRBV7-3 to TRBJ2-5; 10 nucleotides line up with TRBD1. Trimming at V came to 5 bases and at J to 5 bases, leaving 8 bases not matched to a gene. In germline, CDR1 is SGHTA, CDR2 FQGTGA. The CDR3 has 15 amino acids. The DNA for the CDR3 is TGTGCCAGCAGCCCGACAGGGGGCAAGGGGGAGACCCAGTACTTC. Its translation: CASSPTGGKGETQYF.

The chain carries TRBV2 and TRBJ2-2, with 7 bases lining up with TRBD1. The CDR3 runs to 16 residues. J lost 4 bases, V lost 3 bases, and 8 bases had no gene match. Germline assignment: CDR1 SNHLY and CDR2 FYNNEI. The CDR3 DNA is TGTGCCAGCAGTGAGGTCAGGGGGAGTGGCACCGGGGAGCTGTTTTTT. This gives the protein CASSEVRGSGTGELFF.

The chain couples TRBV6-5 to TRBJ2-3; 7 nucleotides match TRBD2. V trimming: 9 bases; J trimming: 6 bases; junction bases outside the gene matches: 3. This CDR3 region has 11 residues. Germline loops: CDR1 MNHEY, CDR2 SVGAGI. The CDR3 bases are TGTGCCAGTTGGACTAGTGATACGCAGTATTTT. It translates to CASWTSDTQYF.

The chain recombines TRBV30 with TRBJ1-2; TRBD1 aligns across 7 bases. CDR3 length equals 12 residues. In germline, CDR1 is GTSNPN, CDR2 SVGIG (reference sequence). J gave up 8 bases and V 3 bases, and 6 bases lay outside the gene matches. The CDR3 DNA is TGTGCCTGGAGGGACAGGTTGTCAGGCTACACCTTC. The encoded protein is CAWRDRLSGYTF.

This clone was seen a few times. The J gene is TRBJ2-5, the V gene TRBV9; perhaps D is TRBD1 or TRBD2 (6 bases each). The CDR3 length is 15 residues. Per the germline V gene, CDR1 is SGDLS and CDR2 is YYNGEE. V was cut by 3 bases and J by 3 bases, with 15 bases left in between. In DNA, the CDR3 is TGTGCCAGCAGCGAGAGTGGGGGGCGGGAAGAGACCCAGTACTTC. Its translation is CASSESGGREETQYF.

The V call is TRBV27, the J call TRBJ2-7; TRBD2 matches 11 bases. The CDR3 is made up of 13 amino acids. The germline V gene has CDR1 MNHEY and CDR2 SMNVEV (reference sequence). V lost 5 bases, J lost 3 bases, and 0 bases stayed unmatched. CDR3 residues: CASSTSGSYEQYF. DNA for the CDR3: TGTGCCAGCAGTACTAGCGGGAGCTACGAGCAGTACTTC.